Listed below are T cell receptor beta chains from one sample, sequenced in a study of siplizumab effects on memory and regulatory T cells. Profiling relied on immunoSEQ multiplex PCR, and the TCRdb table lists in-frame clones only, not all of them. Of fewer than 80,000 clones listed, 90% to 95% were seen once; the top ten hold approximately 5.3%. The specimen sequenced was CD8+ T cells sorted from blood. The receptors stem from a human donor in good health. The conserved cysteine and the conserved F or W are not part of the CDR3 here. Each record gives: V gene, clone size, D gene, CDR3 protein. D genes are given only for firm matches. Not every row has a clone size; where given, it reads once, few, many or a size class.

TRBV5-6 | once | . | ASSSGSAEAF
TRBV29-1 | . | . | SVTGTMNTEAF
TRBV11-3 | . | TRBD2 | ASSPGLANEQY
TRBV7-2 | . | . | ASSLEGTVSSYNEQF
TRBV30 | . | . | AWSHLNTEAF
TRBV5-4 | . | TRBD1 | ASSGQGGGGELF
TRBV30 | . | . | AWKGHRYEQY
TRBV28 | few | TRBD2 | ASSQASGVYNEQF
TRBV7-3 | . | TRBD2 | ASSQTGGTDTQY
TRBV14 | . | . | ASSQDVGPRRGYT
TRBV27 | . | . | ASSFGVHTDTQY
TRBV19 | . | . | ASSPPGDGYT
TRBV7-9 | . | TRBD1 | ASSFEQGAVNTEAF
TRBV27 | . | TRBD1 | ASSLLGTAAGDTQY
TRBV6-5 | . | TRBD1 | ASTSGGAIYGYT
TRBV27 | . | TRBD2 | ASSLSGGPYEQC
TRBV7-9 | . | TRBD2 | ASSPGLAASTDTQY
TRBV5-1 | . | . | ASSFDTSYEQY
TRBV9 | . | TRBD1 | ASSVAGTGSNEQY
TRBV4-2 | . | . | ASSASGYDEQY
TRBV7-3 | . | . | ASSLMDGNTEAF
TRBV19 | . | . | ASSIDVSYEQY
TRBV27 | . | TRBD1 | ASSLGQGGQPQH
TRBV6-5 | . | TRBD2 | ASSSLAGGTDTQY
TRBV29-1 | once | TRBD2 | SVLAGGTYEQY
TRBV18 | . | . | ASHPWGADTQY
TRBV7-2 | once | . | ASSLGVSYEQY
TRBV4-1 | . | . | ASSQGSGAATEAF
TRBV2 | . | TRBD1 | ASSEGTGSDEQY
TRBV4-1 | . | . | ASSQDLATQY
TRBV4-1 | . | . | ASSQSGLEYT
TRBV19 | . | TRBD1 | ASRQGAGEQY
TRBV27 | once | . | ASSLYGSNQPQH
TRBV28 | . | TRBD1 | ASSLGDTTGDEQY
TRBV10-1 | . | . | ASSERGLGTDTQY
TRBV14 | . | . | ASSHTLTDYEQY
TRBV6-6 | . | TRBD1 | ASRGDRDYGYT
TRBV10-3 | once | . | AISESGGGPFQRSLH
TRBV6-4 | . | . | ASSDGDATDTQY
TRBV7-9 | . | . | ASSLPGGYEQY
TRBV6-1 | . | . | ASSEASGSYEQY
TRBV27 | . | . | ASGERGFQETQY
TRBV9 | . | . | ASSGYTDTQY
TRBV4-3 | . | . | ASSQEQGVRNTIY
TRBV6-4 | once | TRBD1 | ASSDGDRGKHSPLH
TRBV7-7 | . | TRBD2 | ASSLGAGGLSGTDTQY
TRBV7-9 | . | . | ASSSDPGSPTGAYT
TRBV27 | . | . | ASKVGNSPLH
TRBV7-2 | . | . | ASSLVRDDNQPQH
TRBV27 | . | . | ASSFEGPRYEQY
TRBV7-7 | . | . | ASSPLNRVETQY
TRBV2 | . | . | ASSETRGHSHEQY
TRBV4-1 | once | . | ASSLTGSTSPNSPLH
TRBV5-1 | . | . | ASSFIGELF
TRBV19 | once | TRBD1 | ASSIGTGDLSSYNEQF